A selection of T cell receptor beta chains follows, all from one sample in a study of blood T cell repertoires in COVID-19. The protocol was immunoSEQ multiplex PCR, while the TCRdb copy is restricted to in-frame clones and leaves out a portion. Altogether roughly 240,000 clones are present, roughly 85% being singletons, with the ten largest covering 3.5% to 4%. The sample consisted of PBMCs or T cells enriched from blood (not recorded which). The receptor source for this set is a middle-aged woman who had been exposed to COVID-19. Each CDR3 is given with its conserved first and last residue. A D gene is named only where the DNA matches it firmly. Clone size is shown for a subset of rows, as once, few, many or a class of expanded clone.

clone size	D gene	J gene	V gene	CDR3 DNA	CDR3 protein
.	.	TRBJ1-4	TRBV28	TGTGCCAGCGCCCTCCAAGGGGGAGATTTTAGAAAACTGTTTTTT	CASALQGGDFRKLFF
few	.	TRBJ1-5	TRBV6-5	TGTGCCAGCACGGGGGGCGATAGCAATCAGCCCCAGCATTTT	CASTGGDSNQPQHF
.	.	TRBJ2-7	TRBV2	TGTGCCAGCAGTGCGAATGGGGCGGGGTCGGTCGAGCAGTACTTC	CASSANGAGSVEQYF
.	TRBD2	TRBJ2-1	TRBV7-3	TGTGCCAGCAGCCAAGCCGGGGGGTCCTACAATGAGCAGTTCTTC	CASSQAGGSYNEQFF
.	.	TRBJ1-5	TRBV28	TGTGCCAGCAGGGTTGACAGGTTGCCCAATCAGCCCCAGCATTTT	CASRVDRLPNQPQHF
.	TRBD2	TRBJ2-4	TRBV5-4	TGTGCCAGCAGCCCTAGCGGGGGTAGATATCTAGCCAAAAACATTCAGTACTTC	CASSPSGGRYLAKNIQYF
once	TRBD1	TRBJ1-1	TRBV6-2/TRBV6-3	TGTGCCAGCAGTCCCCCGGGACAGGGTATCACTGAAGCTTTCTTT	CASSPPGQGITEAFF
.	TRBD1	TRBJ1-5	TRBV6-6	TGTGCCAGCAGTCATCGGGCAGGGGGCGATCAGCCCCAGCATTTT	CASSHRAGGDQPQHF
.	.	TRBJ1-5	TRBV6-6	TGTGCCAGCAACCCCGCCTCGGGCAATCAGCCCCAGCATTTT	CASNPASGNQPQHF
.	.	TRBJ2-1	TRBV9	TGTGCCAGCAGCGACGGGGGGACATGGTCCTACAATGAGCAGTTCTTC	CASSDGGTWSYNEQFF
.	.	TRBJ2-3	TRBV14	TGTGCCAGCAGGGAGGTTAGCACAGATACGCAGTATTTT	CASREVSTDTQYF
.	.	TRBJ1-2	TRBV12-3/TRBV12-4	TGTGCCAGCAGTTCCAGTCTCTATGGCTACACCTTC	CASSSSLYGYTF
.	.	TRBJ1-1	TRBV28	TGTGCCAGCAGTTTATTCGACAGAAACACTGAAGCTTTCTTT	CASSLFDRNTEAFF
.	.	TRBJ1-1	TRBV5-4	TGTGCCAGCAGCTTTAGAGGGGGAACTGAAGCTTTCTTT	CASSFRGGTEAFF
.	.	TRBJ1-1	TRBV10-3	TGTGCCATCAGTGAGTCTTCAGGCGCTTCGGGGACTGAAGCTTTCTTT	CAISESSGASGTEAFF
once	TRBD2	TRBJ2-1	TRBV19	TGTGCCAGTAGTACGACTAGCGGGGGGAACAATGAGCAGTTCTTC	CASSTTSGGNNEQFF
.	TRBD2	TRBJ2-2	TRBV7-2	TGTGCCAGCAGCTTAGGCGCTAGCGGGGGGGACGGGGAGCTGTTTTTT	CASSLGASGGDGELFF
.	TRBD1	TRBJ2-2	TRBV19	TGTGCCAGTAGTATGGACAGGGTTGGCGGGGAGCTGTTTTTT	CASSMDRVGGELFF
.	.	TRBJ1-1	TRBV5-4	TGTGCCAGCAGCTTGGTGACGGGGAACACTGAAGCTTTCTTT	CASSLVTGNTEAFF
.	.	TRBJ1-1	TRBV6-5	TGTGCCAGCAGTTATGGTACTGCCACTGAAGCTTTCTTT	CASSYGTATEAFF
once	.	TRBJ2-3	TRBV27	TGTGCCAGCAGTTTATCGATCGCGGTAGCGGACACAGATACGCAGTATTTT	CASSLSIAVADTDTQYF
.	.	TRBJ1-1	TRBV7-2	TGTGCCAGCAGCCTTAACGGTCTGAACACTGAAGCTTTCTTT	CASSLNGLNTEAFF
.	TRBD1	TRBJ2-7	TRBV5-1	TGCGCCAGCAGGAACAGGGGAGTTGATCCCTACGAGCAGTACTTC	CASRNRGVDPYEQYF
.	.	TRBJ1-2	TRBV5-6	TGTGCCAGCAGGTCAGAGGGCGTCCATGGCTACACCTTC	CASRSEGVHGYTF
few	TRBD1	TRBJ1-6	TRBV6-5	TGTGCCAGCAGGATGTTGGACAGGGAACAATCACCCCTCCACTTT	CASRMLDREQSPLHF
.	.	TRBJ2-7	TRBV6-5	TGTGCCAGCAGTCGGAGAGACGAGCAGTACTTC	CASSRRDEQYF
.	.	TRBJ1-1	TRBV12-5	TGTGCTAGTGGGACGGAGGGGAACACTGAAGCTTTCTTT	CASGTEGNTEAFF
.	TRBD1	TRBJ1-5	TRBV28	TGTGCCAGCAGTCGAAGACAGGGGTCTTGGCCCCAGCATTTT	CASSRRQGSWPQHF
.	.	TRBJ1-2	TRBV5-1	TGCGCCAGCAGCTTGGTGGGGGCGACGGACTATGGCTACACCTTC	CASSLVGATDYGYTF
.	.	TRBJ2-2	TRBV4-2	TGTGCCAGCAGCCAAGGGCCCTCGAACAGGAGGGAGCTGTTTTTT	CASSQGPSNRRELFF
once	TRBD2	TRBJ2-1	TRBV19	TGTGCCAGTAGTGGGTCCCTAGCGGGGGTTTACAATGAGCAGTTCTTC	CASSGSLAGVYNEQFF
.	TRBD1	TRBJ1-1	TRBV28	TGTGCCAGCAGTTTTCTGACAGGGGGGAACACTGAAGCTTTCTTT	CASSFLTGGNTEAFF
.	TRBD2	TRBJ2-1	TRBV28	TGTGCCAGCAGGGGGGGGGTCAACTCCTACAATGAGCAGTTCTTC	CASRGGVNSYNEQFF